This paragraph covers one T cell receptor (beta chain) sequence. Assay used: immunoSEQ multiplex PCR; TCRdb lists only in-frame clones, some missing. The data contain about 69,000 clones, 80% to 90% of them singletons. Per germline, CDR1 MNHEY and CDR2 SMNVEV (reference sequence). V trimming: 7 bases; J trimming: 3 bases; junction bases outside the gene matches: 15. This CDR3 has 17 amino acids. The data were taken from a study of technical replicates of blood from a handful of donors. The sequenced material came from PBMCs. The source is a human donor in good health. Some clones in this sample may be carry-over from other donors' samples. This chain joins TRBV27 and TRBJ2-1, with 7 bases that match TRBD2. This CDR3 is CASTSVGGRALYNEQFF. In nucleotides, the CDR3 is TGTGCCAGCACATCAGTCGGGGGGAGGGCCCTCTACAATGAGCAGTTCTTC.